The 21 T cell receptor beta chains given below trace back to one sample, sequenced in a study of blood T cell repertoires in COVID-19 (dated by TCRdb to about 2020). Library creation used the immunoSEQ multiplex PCR assay. In TCRdb, the immuneACCESS table is reduced to in-frame sequences with V and J assigned. These tables do not hold every clone; where another copy was compared, an unresolved V gene accounts for under half, and the others remain unexplained. The sample yields some 100,000 clones; roughly 85% were counted once. The top ten clonotypes cover 1.5% to 2% of the sample. Specimen: peripheral blood. The source is a woman aged 70-85 years with active or convalescent COVID-19.

This clone appeared once. J is TRBJ1-2 and V is TRBV2; a possible D gene is TRBD1 (6 bases). The germline V and J ends were trimmed by 5 bases and 5 bases, with 21 bases remaining between them. This CDR3 spans 16 amino acids. CDR1 is SNHLY and CDR2 is FYNNEI in the germline V gene. CDR3 amino acids: CASSRLGAGGGYGYTF. In DNA form, the CDR3 reads TGTGCCAGCAGTAGATTGGGGGCGGGAGGAGGTTATGGCTACACCTTC. Using reference TRBV2 and TRBJ1-2 for the parts outside the CDR3, the full variable domain is EPEVTQTPSHQVTQMGQEVILRCVPISNHLYFYWYRQILGQKVEFLVSFYNNEISEKSEIFDDQFSVERPDGSNFTLKIRSTKLEDSAMYFCASSRLGAGGGYGYTFGSGTRLTVV.

This chain joins TRBV29-1 and TRBJ1-1, with D uncertain. Trimming removed 7 bases from V and 0 bases from J, with 12 bases in between. The CDR3 sequence is 13 residues long. The V gene's germline CDR1 is SQVTM and CDR2 ANQGSEA. The CDR3 DNA reads as TGCAGCGCCAAGACAAAGCTGAACACTGAAGCTTTCTTT. This codes for CSAKTKLNTEAFF.

The chain employs TRBV27 and TRBJ2-7; TRBD2 might be the D (7 bases). V lost 3 bases to trimming and J lost 6 bases, with 18 bases between them. The CDR3 contains 15 residues. Germline V gives CDR1 MNHEY, CDR2 SMNVEV (reference sequence). The CDR3: CASSFNIGGAGEQYF. The CDR3 bases are TGTGCCAGCAGTTTTAATATAGGGGGGGCGGGCGAGCAGTACTTC.

This chain links TRBV28 with TRBJ1-1, with no clear D. CDR3 length equals 12 residues. CDR1 is MDHEN and CDR2 is SYDVKM in the germline V gene. V shed 2 bases and J shed 2 bases, with 3 bases lying between them. For the CDR3, the DNA is TGTGCCAGCAGTTTACTCAACACTGAAGCTTTCTTT. Translating it yields CASSLLNTEAFF.

The chain is built from TRBV28 and TRBJ2-7, with TRBD1 identical over 7 bases. Germline trimming cut 3 bases from V and 1 base from J; bases unmatched to any gene: 6. CDR1 is MDHEN, CDR2 SYDVKM, per germline. This CDR3 is 15 amino acids long. The CDR3 reads CASSLVPTGSYEQYF. As DNA, the CDR3 is TGTGCCAGCAGTTTGGTCCCGACAGGGTCCTACGAGCAGTACTTC.

The rearrangement joins TRBV4-1 to TRBJ2-1; TRBD1 is a possible D gene (5 bases). Trimming pared 0 bases from V and 0 bases from J, leaving 15 bases between. This CDR3 has 18 residues. The germline V gene encodes CDR1 MGHRA and CDR2 YSYEKL. For the CDR3, the DNA is TGCGCCAGCAGCCAAGATGGCGGACAAGGAAGCTCCTACAATGAGCAGTTCTTC. Its translation: CASSQDGGQGSSYNEQFF.

The chain carries TRBV7-2 and TRBJ1-2; D is unresolved. This CDR3 spans 14 amino acids. Germline-derived CDR1 and CDR2 are SGHTA and FQGNSA. V gave up 4 bases and J gave up 5 bases, with 14 bases separating them. CDR3 amino acids: CASSSGNLVYGYTF. CDR3 nucleotides: TGTGCCAGCAGCTCAGGCAACCTGGTGTATGGCTACACCTTC.

The CDR3 protein is CASSLGDSSGGYTF. In DNA form, the CDR3 reads TGTGCCAGCAGCTTAGGGGACAGCTCGGGAGGCTACACCTTC. The chain links TRBV7-9 to TRBJ1-2, with 7 bases lining up with TRBD1. This CDR3 region has 14 residues. The J segment lost 8 bases and the V segment lost 1 base, leaving 7 bases of the junction unmatched. CDR1 is SEHNR, CDR2 FQNEAQ, per germline (reference sequence).

The J gene is TRBJ1-5, the V gene TRBV5-5; the D is unclear. Germline CDR1 reads SGHKS; CDR2 reads YYEKEE (reference sequence). V shed 3 bases and J shed 9 bases, with 19 bases lying between them. The CDR3 spans 15 residues. The CDR3 nucleotides read TGTGCCAGCAGCTCGCAGCCAGGCCGGGAAAGGCCCCAGCATTTT. It is translated as CASSSQPGRERPQHF.

The V and J genes are TRBV7-2 and TRBJ1-1; no definite D call. Germline V gene lookup returns CDR1 SGHTA and CDR2 FQGNSA. The CDR3 spans 13 residues. Trimming left V 2 bases short and J 7 bases short, with 11 bases between. The CDR3 DNA is TGTGCCAGCAGCTTACCCTCTCGGGTTGAAGCTTTCTTT. This sequence encodes CASSLPSRVEAFF.

This chain links TRBV5-1 with TRBJ1-2; tentative D call: TRBD1 (5 bases). The germline gives CDR1 SGHRS, CDR2 YFSETQ. V was trimmed by 4 bases and J by 4 bases, leaving 8 bases between them. This CDR3 contains 12 residues. CDR3 loop: CASSLDIYGYTF. CDR3 nucleotides: TGCGCCAGCAGCCTGGACATCTATGGCTACACCTTC.

As DNA, the CDR3 is TGTGCCAGCTCCCTCAGACAGGGAGAAATGAACACTGAAGCTTTCTTT. Protein: CASSLRQGEMNTEAFF. This chain joins TRBV18 and TRBJ1-1; the match to TRBD1 covers 7 bases. The CDR3 is 16 residues long. From germline, CDR1 is KGHSH and CDR2 LQKENI. V shed 6 bases, J shed 0 bases, and the junction held 10 bases outside the gene matches.

This chain joins TRBV24-1 and TRBJ2-1; a possible D gene is TRBD2 (6 bases). The CDR3 contains 16 residues. V was pared by 0 bases and J by 8 bases, with 16 bases between. Looked up from germline, CDR1 is KGHDR and CDR2 is SFDVKD. The CDR3 sequence is CATSDLPGRRGDEQFF. For the CDR3, the DNA is TGTGCCACCAGTGATTTGCCTGGGCGGAGGGGAGATGAGCAGTTCTTC.

The chain carries TRBV6-5 and TRBJ2-7; TRBD1 agrees at 8 bases. Germline V gives CDR1 MNHEY, CDR2 SVGAGI. The CDR3 has 14 residues. V lost 2 bases and J lost 6; bases outside the gene matches: 6. CDR3 protein: CASSYGQGAIEQYF. CDR3 coding DNA: TGTGCCAGCAGTTACGGGCAGGGGGCGATCGAGCAGTACTTC.

V is TRBV29-1 and J is TRBJ2-3; 9 bases are shared with TRBD2. With V trimmed by 5 bases and J by 0 bases, 12 bases remained unmatched. The germline V gene encodes CDR1 SQVTM and CDR2 ANQGSEA. This CDR3 has 17 amino acids. CDR3 protein: CSVIPGLAGTSTDTQYF. The CDR3 DNA follows: TGCAGCGTTATCCCGGGGCTAGCGGGGACTAGCACAGATACGCAGTATTTT.

This clone was picked up one time. This chain links TRBV15 with TRBJ2-1, with 8 bases matching TRBD2. Germline assignment: CDR1 LNHNV and CDR2 YYDKDF (reference sequence). With 4 bases clipped from V and 7 bases from J, the junction kept 6 bases outside the gene matches. The CDR3 totals 14 residues. The chain's CDR3 is CATSTREGLNEQFF. CDR3 coding DNA: TGTGCCACCAGCACCCGGGAGGGCCTAAATGAGCAGTTCTTC.

This clone has more than one count but fewer than ten. The chain joins TRBV7-9 to TRBJ2-2; D may be TRBD2 (6 bases). V lost 1 base to trimming and J lost 2 bases, with 14 bases between them. Germline CDR1 is SEHNR and CDR2 is FQNEAQ (reference sequence). The CDR3 is 17 residues long. CDR3 protein: CASSLEIGGLNTGELFF. DNA of the CDR3: TGTGCCAGCAGCTTAGAAATCGGAGGACTAAACACCGGGGAGCTGTTTTTT.

This CDR3 is CATSRDPGTSSEAFF. Here the CDR3 DNA reads TGTGCCACCAGCAGAGATCCGGGGACTAGCAGTGAAGCTTTCTTT. The rearrangement joins TRBV15 to TRBJ1-1; D perhaps matches TRBD1 (5 bases). Germline V CDR1 and CDR2: LNHNV, YYDKDF (reference sequence). The CDR3 sequence is 15 residues long. V was trimmed by 0 bases and J by 7 bases, leaving 15 bases between them.

CDR3 region: CSASKRGGRHEQFF. In DNA form, the CDR3 reads TGCAGTGCTAGTAAGCGGGGGGGCCGCCATGAGCAGTTCTTC. The rearrangement joins TRBV20-1 to TRBJ2-1, with 10 nucleotides matching TRBD2. CDR1 and CDR2 from the germline V gene are DFQATT and SNEGSKA (reference sequence). The CDR3 totals 14 residues. V lost 3 bases, J lost 8 bases, and 7 bases stayed unmatched.

The gene calls are TRBV18 and TRBJ1-4, with TRBD1 identical over 7 bases. Germline V gene data show CDR1 as KGHSH and CDR2 as LQKENI. V lost 3 bases, J lost 4 bases, and 5 bases stayed unmatched. The CDR3 runs 15 residues. The CDR3 here is CASSPQGDHNEKLFF. CDR3 coding DNA: TGTGCCAGCTCACCCCAGGGGGACCATAATGAAAAACTGTTTTTT.

The gene calls are TRBV9 and TRBJ2-3; 13 positions agree with TRBD2. Germline V gene data show CDR1 as SGDLS and CDR2 as YYNGEE. CDR3 length: 17 residues. V lost 3 bases, J lost 0 bases, and 4 bases stayed unmatched. The CDR3 region has the DNA TGTGCCAGCAGCGCACTAGCGGGAGGGCCGAGCACAGATACGCAGTATTTT. Translated, it gives CASSALAGGPSTDTQYF.